This T cell receptor beta chain was captured in a study of tumor-infiltrating lymphocytes in primary liver carcinoma. Study context: The cohort included men and women aged 30 to 69 years.

About this clonotype itself: Germline and junction disagree at one end, which may indicate a read error.

From around 500 ng of total RNA, TCR beta-specific cDNA was reverse-transcribed using a constant-region primer. Slightly modified ARM-PCR served as the procedure for the TCR beta libraries. These libraries came from three rounds of nested multiplex PCR. One entry per CDR3 protein results from TCRdb running MiXCR on the multiplex PCR reads. The data hold approximately 320,000 distinct CDR3 sequences, with roughly three fifths observed a single time. Blood RNA came from unsorted whole blood; germline DNA was also extracted. The sample was peripheral blood. The origin of this receptor is a young woman with primary liver carcinoma and hepatitis B virus infection.

CDR3 region: CASSLQNTEEFF. Written as DNA, the CDR3 is TGTGCCAGCAGTTTACAGAACACTGAGGAGTTCTTC. V and J are TRBV11-2 and TRBJ2-1; unclear D gene. This CDR3 comprises 12 residues. The germline CDR1 and CDR2 sequences are SGHAT and FQNNGV.